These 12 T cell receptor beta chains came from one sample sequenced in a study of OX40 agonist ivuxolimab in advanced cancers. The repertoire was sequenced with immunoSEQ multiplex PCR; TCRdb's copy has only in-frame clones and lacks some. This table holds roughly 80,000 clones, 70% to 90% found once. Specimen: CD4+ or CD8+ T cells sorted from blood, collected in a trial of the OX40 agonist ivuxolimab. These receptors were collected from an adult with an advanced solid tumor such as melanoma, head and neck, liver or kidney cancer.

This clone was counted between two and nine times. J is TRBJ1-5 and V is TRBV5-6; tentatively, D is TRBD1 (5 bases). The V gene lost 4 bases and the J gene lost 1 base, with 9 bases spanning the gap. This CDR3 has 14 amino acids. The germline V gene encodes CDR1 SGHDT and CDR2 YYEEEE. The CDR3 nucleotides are TGTGCCAGCAGCCCGGGGCAGAGCAATCAGCCCCAGCATTTT. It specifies CASSPGQSNQPQHF.

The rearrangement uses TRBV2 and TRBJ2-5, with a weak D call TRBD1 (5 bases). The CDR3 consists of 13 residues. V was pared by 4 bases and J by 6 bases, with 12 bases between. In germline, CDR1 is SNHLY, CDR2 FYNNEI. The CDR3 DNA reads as TGTGCCAGCAGTGTACAGGTCGGAAAGACCCAGTACTTC. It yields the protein CASSVQVGKTQYF.

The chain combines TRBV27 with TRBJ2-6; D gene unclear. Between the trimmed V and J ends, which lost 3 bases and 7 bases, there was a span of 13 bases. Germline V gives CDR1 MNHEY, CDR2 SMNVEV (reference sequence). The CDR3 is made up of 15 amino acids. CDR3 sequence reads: CASSFRLEAANVLTF. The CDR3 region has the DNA TGTGCCAGCAGTTTTCGGCTCGAGGCAGCCAACGTCCTGACTTTC. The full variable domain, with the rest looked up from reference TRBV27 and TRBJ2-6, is EAQVTQNPRYLITVTGKKLTVTCSQNMNHEYMSWYRQDPGLGLRQIYYSMNVEVTDKGDVPEGYKVSRKEKRNFPLILESPSPNQTSLYFCASSFRLEAANVLTFGAGSRLTVL.

CDR3 in DNA: TGTGCCAGCAGCCAGGGAGTAGTTCAAGAGACCCAGTACTTC. This translates into CASSQGVVQETQYF. This sequence joins TRBV7-2 and TRBJ2-5; tentatively, D is TRBD1 or TRBD2 (5 bases each). The germline gives CDR1 SGHTA, CDR2 FQGNSA. V was pared by 5 bases and J by 2 bases, with 12 bases between. This CDR3 has 14 residues. The complete variable domain, with remaining parts taken from reference TRBV7-2 and TRBJ2-5, reads GAGVSQSPSNKVTEKGKDVELRCDPISGHTALYWYRQSLGQGLEFLIYFQGNSAPDKSGLPSDRFSAERTGGSVSTLTIQRTQQEDSAVYLCASSQGVVQETQYFGPGTRLLVL.

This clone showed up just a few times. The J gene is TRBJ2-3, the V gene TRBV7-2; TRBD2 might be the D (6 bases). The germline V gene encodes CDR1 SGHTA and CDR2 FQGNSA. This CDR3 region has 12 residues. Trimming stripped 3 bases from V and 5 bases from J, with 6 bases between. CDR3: CASSLTRDTQYF. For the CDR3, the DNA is TGTGCCAGCAGCTTGACTAGAGATACGCAGTATTTT.

The CDR3 DNA reads TGTGCCAGCAGCCAGGTCACTGAAGCTTTCTTT. Protein sequence: CASSQVTEAFF. The chain joins TRBV6-1 to TRBJ1-1; no firm D call. The germline V and J ends were trimmed by 6 bases and 4 bases, with 6 bases remaining between them. The length of the CDR3 is 11 residues. CDR1 and CDR2 (germline): MNHNS, SASEGT.

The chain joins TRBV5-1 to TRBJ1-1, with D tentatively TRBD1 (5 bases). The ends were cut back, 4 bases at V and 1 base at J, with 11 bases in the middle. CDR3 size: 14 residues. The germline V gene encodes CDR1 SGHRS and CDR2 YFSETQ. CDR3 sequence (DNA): TGCGCCAGCAGCCGGACACTACGGAACACTGAAGCTTTCTTT. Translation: CASSRTLRNTEAFF.

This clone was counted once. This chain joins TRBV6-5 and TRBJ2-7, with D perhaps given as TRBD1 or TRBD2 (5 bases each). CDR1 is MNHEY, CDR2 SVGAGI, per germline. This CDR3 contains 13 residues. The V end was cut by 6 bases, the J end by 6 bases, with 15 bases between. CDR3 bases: TGTGCCAGCAGGAACCTGGGACGGCTCGAGCAGTACTTC. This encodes CASRNLGRLEQYF.

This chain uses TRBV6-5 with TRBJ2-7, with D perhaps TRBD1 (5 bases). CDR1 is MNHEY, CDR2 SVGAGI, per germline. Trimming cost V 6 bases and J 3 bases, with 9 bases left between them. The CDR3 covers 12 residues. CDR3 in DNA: TGTGCCAGCAGCCGAGACAGCTACGAGCAGTACTTC. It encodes CASSRDSYEQYF.

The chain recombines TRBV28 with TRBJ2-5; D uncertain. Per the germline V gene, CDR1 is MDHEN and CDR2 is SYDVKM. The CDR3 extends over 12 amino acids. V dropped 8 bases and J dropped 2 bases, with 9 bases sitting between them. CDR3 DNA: TGTGCCAGCGGGGAACAGCAAGAGACCCAGTACTTC. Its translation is CASGEQQETQYF.

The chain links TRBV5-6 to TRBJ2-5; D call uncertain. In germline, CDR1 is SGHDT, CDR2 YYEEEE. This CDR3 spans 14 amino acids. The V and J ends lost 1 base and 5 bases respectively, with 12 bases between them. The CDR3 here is CASSLSSFVETQYF. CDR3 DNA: TGTGCCAGCAGCTTGTCGTCGTTTGTGGAGACCCAGTACTTC.

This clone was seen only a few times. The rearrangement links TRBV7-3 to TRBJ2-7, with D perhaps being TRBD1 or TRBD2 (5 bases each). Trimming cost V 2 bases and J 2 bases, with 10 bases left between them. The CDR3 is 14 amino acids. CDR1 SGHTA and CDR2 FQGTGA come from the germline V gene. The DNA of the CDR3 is TGTGCCAGCAGCTTAGGGACGGGCACCTACGAGCAGTACTTC. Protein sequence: CASSLGTGTYEQYF.